Listed here is a single T cell receptor beta chain. Its antigen is not known. The entry originates in a study of T cell responses to AZD1222 COVID-19 vaccine. Germline V gives CDR1 SNHLY, CDR2 FYNNEI. V gave up 7 bases and J gave up 2 bases, with 11 bases separating them. CDR3 size: 13 residues. Sequenced by immunoSEQ multiplex PCR; TCRdb stores in-frame clones only, minus some. The sample has 200,000 or so clones, around 93% seen once. Study-level findings and limits: Rises in breadth and depth of Spike-specific TCRs came after two AZD1222 doses. Regions 160-218 and 743-854 held dominance among vaccine-associated CD4 TCRs, which spanned spike.

This sequence was found in an adult in good health. This sequence joins TRBV2 and TRBJ1-2, with unresolved D. The sequencing here drew on peripheral blood, taken on day 0 of AZD1222 vaccination. CDR3 nucleotides: TGTGCCAGCACCGACGGGCAAAACTATGGCTACACCTTC. It encodes CASTDGQNYGYTF.